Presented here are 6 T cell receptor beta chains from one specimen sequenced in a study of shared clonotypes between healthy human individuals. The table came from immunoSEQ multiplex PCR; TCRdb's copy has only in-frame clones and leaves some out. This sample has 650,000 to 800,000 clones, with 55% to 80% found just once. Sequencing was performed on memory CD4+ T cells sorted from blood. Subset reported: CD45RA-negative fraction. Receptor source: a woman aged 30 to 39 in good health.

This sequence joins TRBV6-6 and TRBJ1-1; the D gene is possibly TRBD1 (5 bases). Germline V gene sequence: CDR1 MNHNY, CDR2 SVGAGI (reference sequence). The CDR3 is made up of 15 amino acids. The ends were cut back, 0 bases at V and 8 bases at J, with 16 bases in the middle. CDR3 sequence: CASSYSGAVRDEAFF. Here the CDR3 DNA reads TGTGCCAGCAGTTACTCTGGGGCAGTCCGGGACGAAGCTTTCTTT.

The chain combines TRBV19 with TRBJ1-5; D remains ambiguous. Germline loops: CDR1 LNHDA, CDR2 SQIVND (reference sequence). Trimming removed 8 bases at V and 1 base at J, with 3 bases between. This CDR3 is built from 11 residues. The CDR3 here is CASGSNQPQHF. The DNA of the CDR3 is TGTGCCAGTGGGAGCAATCAGCCCCAGCATTTT.

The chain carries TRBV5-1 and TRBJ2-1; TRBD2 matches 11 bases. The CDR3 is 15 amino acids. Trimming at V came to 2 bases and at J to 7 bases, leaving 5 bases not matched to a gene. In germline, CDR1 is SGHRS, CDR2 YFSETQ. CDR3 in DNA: TGCGCCAGCAGCTTCCTTAGCGGGAGGGGGAATGAGCAGTTCTTC. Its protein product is CASSFLSGRGNEQFF.

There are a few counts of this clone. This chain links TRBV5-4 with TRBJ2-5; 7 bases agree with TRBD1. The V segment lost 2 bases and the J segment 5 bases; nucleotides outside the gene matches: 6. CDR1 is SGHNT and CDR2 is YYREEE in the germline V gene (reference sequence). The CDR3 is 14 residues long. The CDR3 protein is CASSLGGGTETQYF. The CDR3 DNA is TGTGCCAGCAGCTTAGGGGGCGGTACGGAGACCCAGTACTTC.

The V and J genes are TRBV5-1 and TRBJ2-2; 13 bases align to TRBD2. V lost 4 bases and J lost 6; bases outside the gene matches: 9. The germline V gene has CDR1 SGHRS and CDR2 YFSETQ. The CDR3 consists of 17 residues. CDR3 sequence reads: CASSAPGLAGESGELFF. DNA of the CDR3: TGCGCCAGCAGCGCCCCCGGACTAGCGGGAGAATCCGGGGAGCTGTTTTTT.

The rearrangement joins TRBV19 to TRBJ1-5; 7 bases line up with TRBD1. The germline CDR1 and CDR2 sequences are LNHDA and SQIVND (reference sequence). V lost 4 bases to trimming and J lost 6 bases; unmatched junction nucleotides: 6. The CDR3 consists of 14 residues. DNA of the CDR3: TGTGCCAGTAGTAAACCGGACAGGCCTCAGCCCCAGCATTTT. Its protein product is CASSKPDRPQPQHF.